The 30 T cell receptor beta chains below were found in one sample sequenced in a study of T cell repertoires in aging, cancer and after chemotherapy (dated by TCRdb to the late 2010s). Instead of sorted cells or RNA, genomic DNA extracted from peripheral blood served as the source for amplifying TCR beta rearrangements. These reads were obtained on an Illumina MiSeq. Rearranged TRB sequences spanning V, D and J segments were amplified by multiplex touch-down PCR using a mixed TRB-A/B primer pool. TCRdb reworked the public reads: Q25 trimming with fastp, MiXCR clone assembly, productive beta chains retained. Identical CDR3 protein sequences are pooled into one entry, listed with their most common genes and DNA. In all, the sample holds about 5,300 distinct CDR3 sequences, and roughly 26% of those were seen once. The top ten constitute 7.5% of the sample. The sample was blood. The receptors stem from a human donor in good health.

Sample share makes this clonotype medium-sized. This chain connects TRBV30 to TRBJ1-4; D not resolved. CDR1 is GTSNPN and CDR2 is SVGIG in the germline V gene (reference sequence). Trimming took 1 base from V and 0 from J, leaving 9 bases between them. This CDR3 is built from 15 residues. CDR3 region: CAWSAQRSTNEKLFF. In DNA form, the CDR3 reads TGTGCCTGGAGTGCTCAGAGATCAACTAATGAAAAACTGTTTTTT.

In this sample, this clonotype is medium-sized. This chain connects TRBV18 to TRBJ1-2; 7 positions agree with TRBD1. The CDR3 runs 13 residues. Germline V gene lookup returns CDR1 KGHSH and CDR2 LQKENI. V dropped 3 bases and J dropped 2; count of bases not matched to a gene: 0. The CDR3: CASSPTGNYGYTF. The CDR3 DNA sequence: TGTGCCAGCTCACCGACAGGGAACTATGGCTACACCTTC.

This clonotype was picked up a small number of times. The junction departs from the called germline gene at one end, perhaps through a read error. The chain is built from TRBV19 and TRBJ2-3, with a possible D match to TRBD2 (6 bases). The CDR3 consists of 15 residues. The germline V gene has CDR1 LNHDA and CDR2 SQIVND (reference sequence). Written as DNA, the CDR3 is TGTGCCAGTAGTATAGATACGGGGGATTGGAGGGACCTAACCTTT. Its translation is CASSIDTGDWRDLTF.

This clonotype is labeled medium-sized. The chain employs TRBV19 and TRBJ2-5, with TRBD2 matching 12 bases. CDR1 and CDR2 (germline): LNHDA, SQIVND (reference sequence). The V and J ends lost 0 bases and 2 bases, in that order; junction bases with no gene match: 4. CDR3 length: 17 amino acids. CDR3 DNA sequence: TGTGCCAGTAGTATAGATAGGACTAGCGGGATACAAGAGACCCAGTACTTC. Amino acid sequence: CASSIDRTSGIQETQYF.

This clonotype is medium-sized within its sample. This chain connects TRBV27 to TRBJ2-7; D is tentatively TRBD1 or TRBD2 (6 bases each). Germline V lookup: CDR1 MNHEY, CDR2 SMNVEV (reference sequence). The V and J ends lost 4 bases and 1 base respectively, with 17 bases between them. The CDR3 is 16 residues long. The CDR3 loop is CASSSGGASWSYEQYF. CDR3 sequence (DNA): TGTGCCAGCAGTTCCGGGGGCGCTAGCTGGTCCTACGAGCAGTACTTC.

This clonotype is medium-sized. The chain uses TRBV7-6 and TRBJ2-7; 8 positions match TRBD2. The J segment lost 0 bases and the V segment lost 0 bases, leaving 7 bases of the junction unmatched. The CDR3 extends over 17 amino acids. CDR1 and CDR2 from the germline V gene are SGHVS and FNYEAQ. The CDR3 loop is CASSLARSGISSYEQYF. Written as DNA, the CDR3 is TGTGCCAGCAGCTTAGCGCGTAGCGGGATTAGCTCCTACGAGCAGTACTTC. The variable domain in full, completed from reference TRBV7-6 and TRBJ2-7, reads GAGVSQSPRYKVTKRGQDVALRCDPISGHVSLYWYRQALGQGPEFLTYFNYEAQQDKSGLPNDRFSAERPEGSISTLTIQRTEQRDSAMYRCASSLARSGISSYEQYFGPGTRLTVT.

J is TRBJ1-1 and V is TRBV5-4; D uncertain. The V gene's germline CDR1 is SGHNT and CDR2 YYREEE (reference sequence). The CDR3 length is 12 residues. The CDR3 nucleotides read TGTGCTTGCAAGGCCACGAACACTGAAGCTTTCTTT. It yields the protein CACKATNTEAFF.

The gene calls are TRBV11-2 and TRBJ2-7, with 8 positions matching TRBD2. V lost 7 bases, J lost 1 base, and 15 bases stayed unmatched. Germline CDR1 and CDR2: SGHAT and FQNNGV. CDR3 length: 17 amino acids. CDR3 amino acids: CASTSPPGREESYEQYF. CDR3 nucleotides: TGTGCCAGCACCTCGCCACCTGGGCGGGAGGAATCCTACGAGCAGTACTTC.

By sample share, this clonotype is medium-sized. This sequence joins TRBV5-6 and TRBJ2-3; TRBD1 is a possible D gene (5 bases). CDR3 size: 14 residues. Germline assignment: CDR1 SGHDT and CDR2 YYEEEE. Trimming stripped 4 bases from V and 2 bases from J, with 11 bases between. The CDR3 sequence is CASSGAPNTDTQYF. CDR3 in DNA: TGTGCCAGCAGCGGGGCCCCAAACACAGATACGCAGTATTTT.

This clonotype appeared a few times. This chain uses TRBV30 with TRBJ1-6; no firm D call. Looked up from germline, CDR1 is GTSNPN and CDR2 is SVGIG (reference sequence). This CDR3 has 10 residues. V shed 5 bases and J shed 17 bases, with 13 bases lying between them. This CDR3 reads CAWGTSGVHF. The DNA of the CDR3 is TGTGCCTGGGGCACGTCGGGCGTCCACTTT.

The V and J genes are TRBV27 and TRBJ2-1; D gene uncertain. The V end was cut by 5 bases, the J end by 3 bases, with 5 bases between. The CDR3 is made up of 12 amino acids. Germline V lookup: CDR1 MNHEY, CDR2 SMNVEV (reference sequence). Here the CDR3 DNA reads TGTGCCAGCAGTCAAGACTACAATGAGCAGTTCTTC. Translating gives CASSQDYNEQFF.

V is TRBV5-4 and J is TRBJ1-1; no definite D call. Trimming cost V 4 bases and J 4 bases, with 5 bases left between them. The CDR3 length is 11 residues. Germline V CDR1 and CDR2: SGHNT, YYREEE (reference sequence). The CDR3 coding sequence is TGTGCCAGCAGCCTAGCCACTGAAGCTTTCTTT. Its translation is CASSLATEAFF.

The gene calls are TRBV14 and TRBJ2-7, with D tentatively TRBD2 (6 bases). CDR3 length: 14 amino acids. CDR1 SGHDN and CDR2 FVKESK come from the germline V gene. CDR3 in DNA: TGTGAAAGAAGAAAAGGGAACGGGAGATACGAGCAGTACTTC. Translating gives CERRKGNGRYEQYF.

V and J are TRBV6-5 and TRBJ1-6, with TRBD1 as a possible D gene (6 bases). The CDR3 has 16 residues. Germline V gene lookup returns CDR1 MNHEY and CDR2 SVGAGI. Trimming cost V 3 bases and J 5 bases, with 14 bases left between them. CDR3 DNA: TGTGCCAGCAGTTATAACAGGGTTTCTCATAATTCACCCCTCCACTTT. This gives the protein CASSYNRVSHNSPLHF.

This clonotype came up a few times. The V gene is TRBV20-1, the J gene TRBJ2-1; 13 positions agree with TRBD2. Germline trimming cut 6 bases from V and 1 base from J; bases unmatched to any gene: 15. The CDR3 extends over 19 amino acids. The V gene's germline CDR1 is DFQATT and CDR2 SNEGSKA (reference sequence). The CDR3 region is CSATLGLAGASGSYNEQFF. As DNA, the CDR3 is TGCAGTGCAACGCTCGGACTAGCGGGAGCATCGGGGTCCTACAATGAGCAGTTCTTC.

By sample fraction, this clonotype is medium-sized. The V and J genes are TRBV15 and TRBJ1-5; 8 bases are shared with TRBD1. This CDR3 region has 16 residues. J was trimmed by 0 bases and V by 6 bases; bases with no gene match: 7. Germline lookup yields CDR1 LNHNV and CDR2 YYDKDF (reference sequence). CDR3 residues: CATSRRTGNSNQPQHF. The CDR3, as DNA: TGTGCCACCAGTAGGAGGACAGGGAATAGCAATCAGCCCCAGCATTTT.

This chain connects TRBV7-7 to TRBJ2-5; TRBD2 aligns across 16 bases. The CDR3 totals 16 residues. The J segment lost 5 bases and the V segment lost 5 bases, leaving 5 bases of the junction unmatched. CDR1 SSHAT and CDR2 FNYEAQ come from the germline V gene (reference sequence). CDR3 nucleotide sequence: TGTGCCAGCAGCCAGGGACTAGCGGGGGGGCCGGAGACCCAGTACTTC. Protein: CASSQGLAGGPETQYF.

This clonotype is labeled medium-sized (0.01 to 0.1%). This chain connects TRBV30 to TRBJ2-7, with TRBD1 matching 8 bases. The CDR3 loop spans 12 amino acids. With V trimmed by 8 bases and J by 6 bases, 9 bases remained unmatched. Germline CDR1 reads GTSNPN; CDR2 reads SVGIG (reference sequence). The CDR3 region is CALETGVAEQYF. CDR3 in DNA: TGTGCCCTGGAGACAGGGGTCGCCGAGCAGTACTTC.

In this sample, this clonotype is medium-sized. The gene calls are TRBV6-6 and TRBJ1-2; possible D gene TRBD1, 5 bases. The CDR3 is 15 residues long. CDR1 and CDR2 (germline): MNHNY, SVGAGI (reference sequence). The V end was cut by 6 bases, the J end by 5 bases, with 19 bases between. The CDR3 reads CASSPSTGGGYGYTF. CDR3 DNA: TGTGCCAGCAGCCCTAGCACAGGTGGGGGTTATGGCTACACCTTC.

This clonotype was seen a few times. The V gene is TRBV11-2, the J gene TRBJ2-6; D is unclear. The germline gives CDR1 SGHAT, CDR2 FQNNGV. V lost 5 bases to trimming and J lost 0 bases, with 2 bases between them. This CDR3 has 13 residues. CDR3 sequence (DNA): TGTGCCAGCAGCCCCTCTGGGGCCAACGTCCTGACTTTC. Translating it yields CASSPSGANVLTF.

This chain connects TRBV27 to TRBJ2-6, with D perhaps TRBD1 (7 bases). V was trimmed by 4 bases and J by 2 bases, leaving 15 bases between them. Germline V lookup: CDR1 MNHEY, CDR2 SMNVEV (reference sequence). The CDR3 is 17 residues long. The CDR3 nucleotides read TGTGCCAGCAGTTGGCGACAGGGACTGGCTGGGGCCAACGTCCTGACTTTC. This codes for CASSWRQGLAGANVLTF. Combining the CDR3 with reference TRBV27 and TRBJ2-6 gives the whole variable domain EAQVTQNPRYLITVTGKKLTVTCSQNMNHEYMSWYRQDPGLGLRQIYYSMNVEVTDKGDVPEGYKVSRKEKRNFPLILESPSPNQTSLYFCASSWRQGLAGANVLTFGAGSRLTVL.

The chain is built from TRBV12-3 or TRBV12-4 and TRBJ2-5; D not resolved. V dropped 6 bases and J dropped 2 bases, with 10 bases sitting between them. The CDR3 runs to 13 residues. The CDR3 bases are TGTGCCAGCAGACCTTTATCACAAGAGACCCAGTACTTC. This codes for CASRPLSQETQYF.

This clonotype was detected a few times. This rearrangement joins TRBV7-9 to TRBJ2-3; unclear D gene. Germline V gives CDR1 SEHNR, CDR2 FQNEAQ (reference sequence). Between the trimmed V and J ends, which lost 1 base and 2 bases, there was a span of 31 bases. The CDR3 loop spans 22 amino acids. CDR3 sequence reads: CASSLVFSLCFWVSDPTDTQYF. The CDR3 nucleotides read TGTGCCAGCAGCTTAGTTTTTTCTCTATGCTTTTGGGTCTCTGACCCCACAGATACGCAGTATTTT.

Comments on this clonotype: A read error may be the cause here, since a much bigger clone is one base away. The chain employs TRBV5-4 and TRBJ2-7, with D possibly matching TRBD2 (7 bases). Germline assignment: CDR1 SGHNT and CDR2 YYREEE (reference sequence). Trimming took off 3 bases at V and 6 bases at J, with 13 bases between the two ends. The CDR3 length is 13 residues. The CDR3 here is CASSWNREGEQYF. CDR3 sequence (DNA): TGTGCCAGCAGCTGGAACAGGGAGGGCGAGCAGTACTTC.

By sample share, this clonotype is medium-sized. CDR3 nucleotide sequence: TGCAGCGCCACGACAGTAGGCAGCAATCAGCCCCAGCATTTT. Protein product: CSATTVGSNQPQHF. The V gene is TRBV29-1, the J gene TRBJ1-5; maybe TRBD1 (5 bases). The V end lost 7 bases, the J end lost 1 base, and 14 bases lay between the germline ends. Germline V gene lookup returns CDR1 SQVTM and CDR2 ANQGSEA. CDR3 length: 14 residues.

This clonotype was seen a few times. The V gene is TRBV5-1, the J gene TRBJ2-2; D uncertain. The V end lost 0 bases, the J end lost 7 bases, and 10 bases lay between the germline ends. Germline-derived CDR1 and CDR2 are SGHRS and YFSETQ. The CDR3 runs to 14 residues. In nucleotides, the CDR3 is TGCGCCAGCAGCTTGGTTTCTGAATTCGGGGAGCTGTTTTTT. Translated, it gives CASSLVSEFGELFF.

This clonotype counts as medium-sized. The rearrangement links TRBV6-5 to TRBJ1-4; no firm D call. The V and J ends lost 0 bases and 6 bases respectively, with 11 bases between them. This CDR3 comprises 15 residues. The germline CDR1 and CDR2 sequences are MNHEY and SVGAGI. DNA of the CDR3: TGTGCCAGCAGTTACTCACGGGTTTCGTATGAAAAACTGTTTTTT. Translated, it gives CASSYSRVSYEKLFF.

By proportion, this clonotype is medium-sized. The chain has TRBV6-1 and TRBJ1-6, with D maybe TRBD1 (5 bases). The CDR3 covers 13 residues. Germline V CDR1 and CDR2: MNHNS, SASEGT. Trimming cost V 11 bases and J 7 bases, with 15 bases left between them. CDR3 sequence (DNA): TGTGCCGGGGCACAGAACTCGAATTCACCCCTCCACTTT. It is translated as CAGAQNSNSPLHF.

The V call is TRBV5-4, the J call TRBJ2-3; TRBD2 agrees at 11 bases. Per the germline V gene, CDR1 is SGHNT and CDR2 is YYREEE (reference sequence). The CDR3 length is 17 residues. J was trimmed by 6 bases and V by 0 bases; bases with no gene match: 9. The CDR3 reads CASSLAGIAGGGDTQYF. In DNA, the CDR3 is TGTGCCAGCAGCTTGGCCGGGATAGCGGGGGGGGGGGATACGCAGTATTTT.

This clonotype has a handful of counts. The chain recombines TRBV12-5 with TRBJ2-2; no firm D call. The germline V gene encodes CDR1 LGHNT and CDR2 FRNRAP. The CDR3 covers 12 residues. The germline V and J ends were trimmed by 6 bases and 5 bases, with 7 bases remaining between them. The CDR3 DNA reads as TGTGCTAGTGGACCGAGTACCGGGGAGCTGTTTTTT. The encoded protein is CASGPSTGELFF.